Listed here are 14 T cell receptor beta chains from one sample, sequenced in a study of response to subunit inactivated influenza vaccine. TCRdb re-analysed the RT-PCR reads in MiXCR, keeping a single row per CDR3 protein. The sample lists about 540,000 distinct CDR3 sequences; approximately 20% were seen once. A further study also used this sample, focusing on T cells expressing NK-cell markers. That work contributes: The authors made TCR beta cDNA libraries by 5'RACE template switching. This switching added a universal primer site and UMIs.

Sequenced here: CD4+ T cells sorted from PBMCs, sampled roughly 12 days after vaccination. These receptors all stem from a man aged 45-65 years who received an inactivated influenza vaccine.

This clonotype came up many times. The CDR3 protein is CASSLDQGSYEQYF. As DNA, the CDR3 is TGTGCCAGCAGTTTAGATCAGGGGTCCTACGAGCAGTACTTC. J is TRBJ2-7 and V is TRBV12-3 or TRBV12-4, with a weak D call TRBD1 (6 bases). This CDR3 spans 14 amino acids. V was shortened by 1 base and J by 1 base, with 8 bases between the two germline ends.

The chain couples TRBV12-3 or TRBV12-4 to TRBJ2-7; 7 positions match TRBD1. The CDR3 loop spans 17 amino acids. The trim removed 5 bases at V and 3 bases at J, leaving 16 bases unmatched. The CDR3, as DNA: TGTGCCAGCAGTCCTGTGGGACAGCCAAGGGGGTACTACGAGCAGTACTTC. Its translation is CASSPVGQPRGYYEQYF.

In its sample, this clonotype was seen a few times. The rearrangement links TRBV6-1 to TRBJ2-7; D not resolved. The CDR3 totals 15 residues. CDR1 and CDR2 from the germline V gene are MNHNS and SASEGT. V was clipped by 6 bases and J by 0 bases, with 15 bases between them. CDR3 residues: CASSSYVGSSYEQYF. In DNA, the CDR3 is TGTGCCAGCAGCTCCTATGTTGGTAGCTCCTACGAGCAGTACTTC.

This clonotype was picked up a small number of times. The chain carries TRBV5-1 and TRBJ2-2, with unresolved D. The germline gives CDR1 SGHRS, CDR2 YFSETQ. V was trimmed by 0 bases and J by 5 bases, leaving 11 bases between them. This CDR3 is 15 amino acids long. The CDR3 nucleotides are TGCGCCAGCAGCTTGGAGGCAGAATCGACCGGGGAGCTGTTTTTT. Its protein product is CASSLEAESTGELFF.

This clonotype appeared a few times. This chain links TRBV18 with TRBJ1-1; 9 bases are shared with TRBD1. Per the germline V gene, CDR1 is KGHSH and CDR2 is LQKENI. With V trimmed by 2 bases and J by 7 bases, 5 bases remained unmatched. The CDR3 spans 14 residues. The CDR3 spells CASSPRGQGGEAFF. CDR3 coding DNA: TGTGCCAGCTCACCAAGGGGACAGGGTGGTGAAGCTTTCTTT. Together with reference TRBV18 and TRBJ1-1, the CDR3 gives the full variable domain: NAGVMQNPRHLVRRRGQEARLRCSPMKGHSHVYWYRQLPEEGLKFMVYLQKENIIDESGMPKERFSAEFPKEGPSILRIQQVVRGDSAAYFCASSPRGQGGEAFFGQGTRLTVV.

In its sample, this clonotype was seen a few times. The rearrangement joins TRBV20-1 to TRBJ2-7; TRBD2 agrees at 7 bases. This CDR3 is 16 amino acids long. In germline, CDR1 is DFQATT, CDR2 SNEGSKA (reference sequence). V was pared by 0 bases and J by 4 bases, with 12 bases of the junction left unmatched. The CDR3 region has the DNA TGCAGTGCTAGAGACCCCTCGGGGGGTAAGGGATACGAGCAGTACTTC. This sequence encodes CSARDPSGGKGYEQYF.

This clonotype was recorded many times. The J gene is TRBJ2-3, the V gene TRBV20-1, with TRBD2 identical over 7 bases. The germline CDR1 and CDR2 sequences are DFQATT and SNEGSKA (reference sequence). This CDR3 is built from 15 residues. Losses at the gene ends were 6 bases for V and 8 bases for J; bases not matched to a gene: 17. The CDR3 loop is CSAEITGREVGTQYF. DNA for the CDR3: TGCAGTGCCGAAATTACTGGACGGGAGGTCGGTACGCAGTATTTT.

The genes are TRBV10-3 and TRBJ1-1, with 8 positions matching TRBD1. Germline V gives CDR1 ENHRY, CDR2 SYGVKD. The CDR3 is 14 amino acids. The ends lost 7 bases at V and 2 bases at J; junction bases unmatched: 6. CDR3 residues: CAIKLTGDNTEAFF. The CDR3 bases are TGTGCCATCAAGCTGACAGGGGATAACACTGAAGCTTTCTTT.

This clonotype turned up a few times. V is TRBV11-2 and J is TRBJ2-7, with TRBD2 identical over 12 bases. The trim removed 5 bases at V and 0 bases at J, leaving 11 bases unmatched. The V gene's germline CDR1 is SGHAT and CDR2 FQNNGV. The CDR3 extends over 18 amino acids. The CDR3: CASSALTSGGPSSYEQYF. CDR3 in DNA: TGTGCCAGCAGCGCCCTAACTAGCGGGGGGCCTAGCTCCTACGAGCAGTACTTC.

The gene calls are TRBV24-1 and TRBJ2-3, with 8 nucleotides matching TRBD1. The V gene end was trimmed by 5 bases and the J gene end by 0 bases; junction bases not matched to a gene: 9. Germline V CDR1 and CDR2: KGHDR, SFDVKD. There are 17 residues in the CDR3. CDR3 residues: CATSGVPGTGSTDTQYF. The DNA for the CDR3 is TGTGCCACCAGTGGTGTCCCCGGGACAGGAAGCACAGATACGCAGTATTTT.

V usage is TRBV19 and J usage is TRBJ2-3; D unclear. The germline gives CDR1 LNHDA, CDR2 SQIVND (reference sequence). With 0 bases removed from V and 4 bases from J, the gap between germline ends came to 14 bases. The length of the CDR3 is 16 residues. The CDR3 is CASSIDPSLSADTQYF. DNA of the CDR3: TGTGCCAGTAGTATAGATCCCTCCCTCTCCGCAGATACGCAGTATTTT.

The gene calls are TRBV9 and TRBJ2-7, with 9 positions matching TRBD2. Per germline, CDR1 SGDLS and CDR2 YYNGEE. V trimming: 0 bases; J trimming: 3 bases; junction bases outside the gene matches: 4. The CDR3 sequence is 15 residues long. The CDR3 spells CASSVGAGGNYEQYF. The CDR3 DNA reads TGTGCCAGCAGCGTAGGAGCGGGAGGCAACTACGAGCAGTACTTC.

In this sample, this clonotype turned up a few times. This chain connects TRBV6-1 to TRBJ1-1; D possibly corresponds to TRBD1 (6 bases). Germline V CDR1 and CDR2: MNHNS, SASEGT. There are 15 residues in the CDR3. The ends were cut back, 6 bases at V and 0 bases at J, with 14 bases in the middle. The CDR3 spells CASSIRGRMNTEAFF. In nucleotides, the CDR3 is TGTGCCAGCAGCATCAGGGGCCGGATGAACACTGAAGCTTTCTTT.

The table lists this clonotype with a few counts. The chain uses TRBV20-1 and TRBJ1-4; possible D gene TRBD1, 5 bases. Trimming removed 0 bases from V and 7 bases from J, with 6 bases in between. The CDR3 is 12 amino acids. Germline V CDR1 and CDR2: DFQATT, SNEGSKA (reference sequence). This chain's CDR3 is CSARDRVEKLFF. The CDR3 DNA reads TGCAGTGCTAGAGACAGGGTTGAAAAACTGTTTTTT.